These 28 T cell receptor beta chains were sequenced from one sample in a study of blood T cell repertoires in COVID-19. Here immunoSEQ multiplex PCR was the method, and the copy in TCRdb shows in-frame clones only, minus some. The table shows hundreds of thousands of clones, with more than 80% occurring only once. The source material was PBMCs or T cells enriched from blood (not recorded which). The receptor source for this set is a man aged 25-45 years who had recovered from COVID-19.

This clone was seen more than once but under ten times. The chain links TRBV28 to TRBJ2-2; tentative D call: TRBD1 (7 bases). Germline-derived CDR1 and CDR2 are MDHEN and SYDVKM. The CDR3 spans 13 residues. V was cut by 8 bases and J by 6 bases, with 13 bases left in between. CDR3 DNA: TGTGCCAGCTGGAGGGGGCGCCCCGGGGAGCTGTTTTTT. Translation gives CASWRGRPGELFF.

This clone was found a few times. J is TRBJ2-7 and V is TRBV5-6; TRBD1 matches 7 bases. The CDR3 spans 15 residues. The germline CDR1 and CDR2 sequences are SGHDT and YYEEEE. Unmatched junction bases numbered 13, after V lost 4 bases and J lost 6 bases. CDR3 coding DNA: TGTGCCAGCAGCCCAAGGCGACAGGGTCTGATCGAGCAGTACTTC. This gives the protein CASSPRRQGLIEQYF.

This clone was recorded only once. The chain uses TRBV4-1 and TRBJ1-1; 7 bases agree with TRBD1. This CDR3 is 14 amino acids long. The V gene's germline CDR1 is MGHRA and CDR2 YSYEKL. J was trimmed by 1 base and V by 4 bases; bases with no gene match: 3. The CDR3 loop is CASSLRDRNTEAFF. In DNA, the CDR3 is TGCGCCAGCAGCCTCCGGGACAGGAACACTGAAGCTTTCTTT.

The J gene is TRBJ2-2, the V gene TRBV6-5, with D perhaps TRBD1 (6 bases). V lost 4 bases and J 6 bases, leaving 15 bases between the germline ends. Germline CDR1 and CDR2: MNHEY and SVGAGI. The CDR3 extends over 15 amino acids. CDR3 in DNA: TGTGCCAGCAGTTCCATTTACAGGGTCCCCGGGGAGCTGTTTTTT. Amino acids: CASSSIYRVPGELFF.

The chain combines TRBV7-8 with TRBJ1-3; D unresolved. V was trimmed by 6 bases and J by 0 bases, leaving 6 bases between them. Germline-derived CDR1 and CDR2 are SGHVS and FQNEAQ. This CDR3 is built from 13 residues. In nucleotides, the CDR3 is TGTGCCAGCAGTTCCTTCTCTGGAAACACCATATATTTT. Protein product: CASSSFSGNTIYF. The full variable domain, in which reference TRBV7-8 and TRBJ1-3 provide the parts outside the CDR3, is GAGVSQSPRYKVAKRGQDVALRCDPISGHVSLFWYQQALGQGPEFLTYFQNEAQLDKSGLPSDRFFAERPEGSVSTLKIQRTQQEDSAVYLCASSSFSGNTIYFGEGSWLTVV.

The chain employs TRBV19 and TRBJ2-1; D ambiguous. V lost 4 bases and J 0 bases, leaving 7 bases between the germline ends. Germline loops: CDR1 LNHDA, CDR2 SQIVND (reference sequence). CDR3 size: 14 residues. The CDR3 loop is CASSTPHSYNEQFF. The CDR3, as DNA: TGTGCCAGTAGTACCCCCCACTCCTACAATGAGCAGTTCTTC.

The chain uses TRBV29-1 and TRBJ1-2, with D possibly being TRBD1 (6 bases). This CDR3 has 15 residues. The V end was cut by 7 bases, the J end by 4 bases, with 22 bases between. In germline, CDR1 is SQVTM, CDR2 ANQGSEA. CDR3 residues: CSAQTPLRRGYGYTF. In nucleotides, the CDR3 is TGCAGCGCCCAAACGCCCCTTCGCAGGGGCTATGGCTACACCTTC.

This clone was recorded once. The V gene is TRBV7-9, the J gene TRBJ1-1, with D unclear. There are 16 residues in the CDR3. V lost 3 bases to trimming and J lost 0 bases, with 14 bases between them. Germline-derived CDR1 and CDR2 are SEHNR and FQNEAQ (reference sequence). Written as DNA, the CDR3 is TGTGCCAGCAGCTTCTACGGGAAGTCATTGAACACTGAAGCTTTCTTT. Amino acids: CASSFYGKSLNTEAFF. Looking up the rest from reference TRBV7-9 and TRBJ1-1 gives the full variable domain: DTGVSQNPRHKITKRGQNVTFRCDPISEHNRLYWYRQTLGQGPEFLTYFQNEAQLEKSRLLSDRFSAERPKGSFSTLEIQRTEQGDSAMYLCASSFYGKSLNTEAFFGQGTRLTVV.

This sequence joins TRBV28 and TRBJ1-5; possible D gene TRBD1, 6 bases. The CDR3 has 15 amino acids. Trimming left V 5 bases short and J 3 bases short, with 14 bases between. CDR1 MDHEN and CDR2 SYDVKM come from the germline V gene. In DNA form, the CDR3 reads TGTGCCAGCAGTGGGGGGGGGCCCGCCAATCAGCCCCAGCATTTT. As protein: CASSGGGPANQPQHF.

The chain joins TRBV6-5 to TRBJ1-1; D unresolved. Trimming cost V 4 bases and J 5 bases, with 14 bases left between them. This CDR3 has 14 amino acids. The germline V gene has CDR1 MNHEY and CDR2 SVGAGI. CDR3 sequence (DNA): TGTGCCAGCAGTTCGGGCCCGGGGTATACTGAAGCTTTCTTT. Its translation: CASSSGPGYTEAFF.

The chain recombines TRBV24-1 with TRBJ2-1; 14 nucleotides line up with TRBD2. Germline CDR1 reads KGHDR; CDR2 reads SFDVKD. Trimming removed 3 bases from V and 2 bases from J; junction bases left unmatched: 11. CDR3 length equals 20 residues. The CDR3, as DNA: TGTGCCACCAGTGATGCCGGGACTAGCGGGAGCAAAGGCGCCTACAATGAGCAGTTCTTC. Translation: CATSDAGTSGSKGAYNEQFF.

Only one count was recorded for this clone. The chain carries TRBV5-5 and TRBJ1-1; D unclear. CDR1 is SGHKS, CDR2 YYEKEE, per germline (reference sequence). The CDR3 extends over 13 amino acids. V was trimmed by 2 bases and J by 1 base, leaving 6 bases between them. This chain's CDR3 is CASSFSKNTEAFF. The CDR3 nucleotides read TGTGCCAGCAGCTTTTCCAAGAACACTGAAGCTTTCTTT.

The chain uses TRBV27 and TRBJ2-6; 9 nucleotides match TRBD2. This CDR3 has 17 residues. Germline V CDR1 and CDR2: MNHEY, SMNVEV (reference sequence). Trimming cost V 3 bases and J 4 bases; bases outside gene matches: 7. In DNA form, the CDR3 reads TGTGCCAGCAGTTTGGCGGGACTAGCCCCCGGGGCCAACGTCCTGACTTTC. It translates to CASSLAGLAPGANVLTF.

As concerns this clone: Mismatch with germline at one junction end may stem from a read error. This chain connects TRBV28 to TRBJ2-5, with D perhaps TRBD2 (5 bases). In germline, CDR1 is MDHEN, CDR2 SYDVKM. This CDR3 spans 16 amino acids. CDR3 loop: CASSMGVQEIQEIQYF. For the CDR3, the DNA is TGTGCCAGCAGTATGGGAGTGCAGGAGATACAAGAGATCCAGTACTTC.

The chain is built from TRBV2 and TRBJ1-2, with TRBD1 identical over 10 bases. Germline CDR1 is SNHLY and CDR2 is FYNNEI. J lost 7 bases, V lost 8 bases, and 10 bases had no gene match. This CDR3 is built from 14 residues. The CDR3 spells CASWLDRGSSGYTF. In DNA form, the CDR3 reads TGTGCCAGCTGGTTGGACAGGGGGTCGTCTGGCTACACCTTC.

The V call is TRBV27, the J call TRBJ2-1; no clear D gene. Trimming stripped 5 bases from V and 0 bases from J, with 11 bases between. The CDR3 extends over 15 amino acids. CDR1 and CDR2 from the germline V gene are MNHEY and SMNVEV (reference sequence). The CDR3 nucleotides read TGTGCCAGCAGTCCCCTAGAATACTCCTACAATGAGCAGTTCTTC. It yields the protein CASSPLEYSYNEQFF.

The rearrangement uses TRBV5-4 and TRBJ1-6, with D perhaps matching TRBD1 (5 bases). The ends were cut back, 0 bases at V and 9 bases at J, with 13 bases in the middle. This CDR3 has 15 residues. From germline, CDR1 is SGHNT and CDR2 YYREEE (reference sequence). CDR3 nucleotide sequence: TGTGCCAGCAGCTTGGGGCAGGGTTTCGGTTCACCCCTCCACTTT. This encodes CASSLGQGFGSPLHF.

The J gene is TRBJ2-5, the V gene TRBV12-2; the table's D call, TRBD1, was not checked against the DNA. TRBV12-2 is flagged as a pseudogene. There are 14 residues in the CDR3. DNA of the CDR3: TGTGCAAGTCGCTTCGACAGGGGGCAAGAGACCCAGTACTTC. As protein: CASRFDRGQETQYF.

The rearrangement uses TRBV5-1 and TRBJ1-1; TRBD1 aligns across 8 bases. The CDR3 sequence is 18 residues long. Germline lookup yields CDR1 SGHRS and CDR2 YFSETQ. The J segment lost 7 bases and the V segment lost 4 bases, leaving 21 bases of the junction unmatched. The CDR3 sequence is CASSTPQGAVYSGDEAFF. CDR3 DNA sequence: TGCGCCAGCAGCACCCCGCAGGGGGCGGTTTACTCCGGGGATGAAGCTTTCTTT.

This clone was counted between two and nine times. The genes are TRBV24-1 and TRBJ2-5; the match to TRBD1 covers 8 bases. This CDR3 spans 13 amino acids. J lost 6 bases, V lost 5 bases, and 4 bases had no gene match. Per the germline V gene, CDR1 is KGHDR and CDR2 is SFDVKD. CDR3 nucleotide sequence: TGTGCCACCAGTGCAGGGGGCTTAAAGACCCAGTACTTC. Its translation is CATSAGGLKTQYF.

The chain's CDR3 is CASSEVELSGNTIYF. The DNA for the CDR3 is TGTGCCAGCAGTGAAGTAGAGCTCTCTGGAAACACCATATATTTT. V is TRBV2 and J is TRBJ1-3; D is ambiguous. Trimming stripped 1 base from V and 0 bases from J, with 7 bases between. The CDR3 is 15 amino acids. The germline gives CDR1 SNHLY, CDR2 FYNNEI.

CDR3 loop: CASSPRPGTGYGNTIYF. In DNA form, the CDR3 reads TGTGCCAGCAGCCCGCGTCCCGGGACAGGGTATGGAAACACCATATATTTT. The gene calls are TRBV5-8 and TRBJ1-3; 9 bases map to TRBD1. This CDR3 has 17 residues. The germline CDR1 and CDR2 sequences are SGHTS and YDEGEE. J was trimmed by 3 bases and V by 4 bases; bases with no gene match: 11.

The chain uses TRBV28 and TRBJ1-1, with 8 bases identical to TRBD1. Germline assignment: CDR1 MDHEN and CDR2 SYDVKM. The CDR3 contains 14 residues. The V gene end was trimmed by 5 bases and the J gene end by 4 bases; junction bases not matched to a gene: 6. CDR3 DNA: TGTGCCAGCAGTGCCGGACAGGGCAGCACTGAAGCTTTCTTT. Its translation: CASSAGQGSTEAFF.

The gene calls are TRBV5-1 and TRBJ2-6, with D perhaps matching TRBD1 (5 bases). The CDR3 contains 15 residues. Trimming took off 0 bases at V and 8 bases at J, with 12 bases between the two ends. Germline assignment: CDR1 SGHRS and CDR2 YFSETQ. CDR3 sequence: CASSLGQYLSNVLTF. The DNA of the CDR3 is TGCGCCAGCAGCTTGGGACAGTACTTATCCAACGTCCTGACTTTC.

The CDR3 region is CASSQNSGSHEQYF. As DNA, the CDR3 is TGTGCCAGCAGCCAGAATAGCGGGAGCCACGAGCAGTACTTC. The genes are TRBV3-1 (or the pseudogene TRBV3-2) and TRBJ2-7; TRBD2 aligns across 9 bases. The CDR3 extends over 14 amino acids. V shed 3 bases, J shed 5 bases, and the junction held 5 bases outside the gene matches. Germline V CDR1 and CDR2: LGHDT, YNNKEL (reference sequence).

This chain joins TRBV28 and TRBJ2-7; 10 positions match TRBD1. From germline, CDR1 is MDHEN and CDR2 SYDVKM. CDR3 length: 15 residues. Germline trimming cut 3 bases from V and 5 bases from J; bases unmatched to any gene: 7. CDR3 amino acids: CASSLPGQGGHEQYF. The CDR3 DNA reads TGTGCCAGCAGTTTGCCAGGACAGGGGGGCCACGAGCAGTACTTC.

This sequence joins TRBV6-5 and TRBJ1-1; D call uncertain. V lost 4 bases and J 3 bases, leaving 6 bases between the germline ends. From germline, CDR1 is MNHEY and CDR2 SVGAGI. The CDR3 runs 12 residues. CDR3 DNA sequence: TGTGCCAGCAGTTCCCTCGACACTGAAGCTTTCTTT. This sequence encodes CASSSLDTEAFF.

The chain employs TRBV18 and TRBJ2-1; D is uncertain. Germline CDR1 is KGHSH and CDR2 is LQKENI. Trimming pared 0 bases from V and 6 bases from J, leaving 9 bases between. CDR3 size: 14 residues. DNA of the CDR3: TGTGCCAGCTCACCACCTAGACTTATCAATGAGCAGTTCTTC. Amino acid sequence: CASSPPRLINEQFF.